A selection of T cell receptor beta chains follows, all from one sample in a study of T-cell reconstitution after alpha-beta-depleted transplantation in children. TCRdb fed the PCR reads into MiXCR, producing one record per CDR3 protein. The sample contains about 400,000 distinct CDR3 sequences, roughly 22% of which appear only once. The sequencing here drew on PBMCs from the stem cell graft donor, taken from the stem cell graft. Receptors originate from a human donor who donated a stem cell graft to a child with acute myeloid leukemia. Each CDR3 is given with its conserved first and last residue. The D gene is left open where the match is weak. Clone sizes are given selectively: once, few, many, or a class where the clone is expanded.

V: TRBV6-1; size: .; J: TRBJ2-7; D: .; DNA: TGTGCCAGCAGTGAAGCGCTTCTGCGGGACAGCTCCTACGAGCAGTACTTC; CDR3: CASSEALLRDSSYEQYF
V: TRBV20-1; size: many; J: TRBJ2-7; D: TRBD1; DNA: TGCAGTGCTCAGGGCCGAGACAGGGGGCTGTACGAGCAGTACTTC; CDR3: CSAQGRDRGLYEQYF
V: TRBV6-5; size: few; J: TRBJ1-4; D: .; DNA: TGTGCCAGCAGTTCCATTCTAACTAATGAAAAACTGTTTTTT; CDR3: CASSSILTNEKLFF
V: TRBV7-9; size: .; J: TRBJ2-7; D: TRBD1; DNA: TGTGCCAGCAGCGAGGAGGACAGGGGGAAGTACTTC; CDR3: CASSEEDRGKYF
V: TRBV7-6; size: .; J: TRBJ2-2; D: .; DNA: TGTGCCAGCAGCTTACGGACGGTTGGCGGGGAGCTGTTTTTT; CDR3: CASSLRTVGGELFF
V: TRBV28; size: few; J: TRBJ2-6; D: .; DNA: TGTGCCAGCGGTGCTGGGGCCAACGTCCTGACTTTC; CDR3: CASGAGANVLTF
V: TRBV20-1; size: few; J: TRBJ1-4; D: .; DNA: TGCAGTGCTAGTGAGGGGCTGGTTGAAAAACTGTTTTTT; CDR3: CSASEGLVEKLFF
V: TRBV12-3/TRBV12-4; size: few; J: TRBJ2-1; D: TRBD2; DNA: TGTGCCAGCAGTTTCCTAGCGGGAGGATTCTACAATGAGCAGTTCTTC; CDR3: CASSFLAGGFYNEQFF
V: TRBV5-1; size: few; J: TRBJ2-5; D: TRBD2; DNA: TGCGCCAGCACCCCCGGGAGGGCGAAAGAGACCCAGTACTTC; CDR3: CASTPGRAKETQYF
V: TRBV24-1; size: few; J: TRBJ2-7; D: TRBD2; DNA: TGTGCCAGACCCGGACGGGGGGGCACCTACGAGCAGTACTTC; CDR3: CARPGRGGTYEQYF
V: TRBV4-1; size: few; J: TRBJ2-1; D: .; DNA: TGCGCCAGCAGCCAGGACGAAGGGCCGGTTTATGAGCAGTTCTTC; CDR3: CASSQDEGPVYEQFF
V: TRBV20-1; size: .; J: TRBJ2-2; D: .; DNA: TGCAGTGCCAGAAGGGGGGGAGTTGGCACCGGGGAGCTGTTTTTT; CDR3: CSARRGGVGTGELFF
V: TRBV20-1; size: few; J: TRBJ2-5; D: TRBD1; DNA: TGCAGTGCTAGAGCCCTACAGGGGTGGGAGACCCAGTACTTC; CDR3: CSARALQGWETQYF
V: TRBV12-3/TRBV12-4; size: few; J: TRBJ2-3; D: .; DNA: TGTGCCAGCACCTCGTCGAGGAGCACAGATACGCAGTATTTT; CDR3: CASTSSRSTDTQYF
V: TRBV27; size: many; J: TRBJ2-1; D: .; DNA: TGTGCCAGCGGGACCGTACGCAATGAGCAGTTCTTC; CDR3: CASGTVRNEQFF
V: TRBV20-1; size: .; J: TRBJ2-3; D: .; DNA: TGCAGTGCTCTCCACAACACAGATACGCAGTATTTT; CDR3: CSALHNTDTQYF
V: TRBV6-1; size: .; J: TRBJ1-2; D: .; DNA: TGTGCCAGCAGTGCCGGGACTTCATCTGGCTACACCTTC; CDR3: CASSAGTSSGYTF
V: TRBV24-1; size: few; J: TRBJ2-2; D: TRBD2; DNA: TGTGCCACCAGTGATTTGTCGTGGGAGGGCACCGGGGAGCTGTTTTTT; CDR3: CATSDLSWEGTGELFF
V: TRBV20-1; size: many; J: TRBJ2-1; D: TRBD2; DNA: TGCAGTGCCCAAACTAGCGTCGGAGTCAATGAGCAGTTCTTC; CDR3: CSAQTSVGVNEQFF
V: TRBV12-3/TRBV12-4; size: few; J: TRBJ2-3; D: .; DNA: TGTGCCAGCAGAACAACTAGCAGGGGCACAGATACGCAGTATTTT; CDR3: CASRTTSRGTDTQYF
V: TRBV25-1; size: many; J: TRBJ2-7; D: .; DNA: TGTGCCAGCAGTGGGAGACAGGCATACGAGCAGTACTTC; CDR3: CASSGRQAYEQYF
V: TRBV11-2; size: .; J: TRBJ2-3; D: .; DNA: TGTGCCAGCAGCTTCAGGGTTAGCACAGATACGCAGTATTTT; CDR3: CASSFRVSTDTQYF
V: TRBV12-3/TRBV12-4; size: .; J: TRBJ1-1; D: .; DNA: TGTGCCAGCGGCCAGCCGGGGCGACCCACTGAAGCTTTCTTT; CDR3: CASGQPGRPTEAFF
V: TRBV14; size: few; J: TRBJ2-7; D: .; DNA: TGTGCCAGCAGCAGACTAGGAAACTACGAGCAGTACTTC; CDR3: CASSRLGNYEQYF
V: TRBV12-3/TRBV12-4; size: many; J: TRBJ2-7; D: .; DNA: TGTGCCAGCAGTTTTTGGTCCTACGAGCAGTACTTC; CDR3: CASSFWSYEQYF
V: TRBV25-1; size: .; J: TRBJ2-1; D: TRBD2; DNA: TGTGCCAGCAGTGAATATACTAGCGGGAGGCTCTACAATGAGCAGTTCTTC; CDR3: CASSEYTSGRLYNEQFF
V: TRBV27; size: .; J: TRBJ2-7; D: .; DNA: TGTGCCAGCAGTGCGTATCCGGGAGTCTACGAGCAGTACTTC; CDR3: CASSAYPGVYEQYF
V: TRBV3-1; size: many; J: TRBJ1-6; D: TRBD1; DNA: TGTGCCAGCAGCCCGATTGCCGGGACAGGGGGCGGATCACCCCTCCACTTT; CDR3: CASSPIAGTGGGSPLHF
V: TRBV12-3/TRBV12-4; size: few; J: TRBJ2-3; D: TRBD2; DNA: TGTGCCAGCAGAAAACTAGCGGGAGTGTGGGATACGCAGTATTTT; CDR3: CASRKLAGVWDTQYF
V: TRBV5-1; size: .; J: TRBJ2-7; D: TRBD1; DNA: TGCGCCAGCAGCATCGGGACAGCTACTTACGAGCAGTACTTC; CDR3: CASSIGTATYEQYF
V: TRBV4-2; size: few; J: TRBJ2-7; D: .; DNA: TGTGCCAGCAGCCAACCGGAAACCTACGAGCAGTACTTC; CDR3: CASSQPETYEQYF
V: TRBV12-3/TRBV12-4; size: .; J: TRBJ1-1; D: TRBD1; DNA: TGTGCCAACAGGCTCGGGACAGGGGCAACGAACACTGAAGCTTTCTTT; CDR3: CANRLGTGATNTEAFF
V: TRBV12-3/TRBV12-4; size: .; J: TRBJ1-1; D: TRBD1; DNA: TGTGCCAGCAGTTCGGACAGGGTTGAAGCTTTCTTT; CDR3: CASSSDRVEAFF
V: TRBV20-1; size: many; J: TRBJ2-3; D: TRBD2; DNA: TGCAGTGTGGTGAGGGCTAGCGGGAGTTTGGCAGATACGCAGTATTTT; CDR3: CSVVRASGSLADTQYF
V: TRBV24-1; size: few; J: TRBJ2-7; D: TRBD1; DNA: TGTGCCACCAGTGATCCAAAAGGACAGGACCTATCCTACGAGCAGTACTTC; CDR3: CATSDPKGQDLSYEQYF
V: TRBV28; size: .; J: TRBJ1-1; D: .; DNA: TGTGCCAGCAGGGCCGGACGGGTGAACACTGAAGCTTTCTTT; CDR3: CASRAGRVNTEAFF
V: TRBV20-1; size: many; J: TRBJ1-5; D: .; DNA: TGCAGTGCTAGAGCGGAGGGAGCATATAGCAATCAGCCCCAGCATTTT; CDR3: CSARAEGAYSNQPQHF
V: TRBV6-1; size: .; J: TRBJ1-2; D: TRBD1; DNA: TGTGCCAGCAGCTTGGCTCTAGGGGGCGGCTATGGCTACACCTTC; CDR3: CASSLALGGGYGYTF
V: TRBV12-3/TRBV12-4; size: many; J: TRBJ2-7; D: .; DNA: TGTGCCAGCAGTTTTCGGGGACATATATCCTACGAGCAGTACTTC; CDR3: CASSFRGHISYEQYF
V: TRBV6-5; size: many; J: TRBJ2-2; D: .; DNA: TGTGCCAGCATCTCAGGGACGAGTCCCGGGGAGCTGTTTTTT; CDR3: CASISGTSPGELFF
V: TRBV5-1; size: few; J: TRBJ2-5; D: TRBD1; DNA: TGCGCCAGCAGCACCGGGACAGCCCAAGAGACCCAGTACTTC; CDR3: CASSTGTAQETQYF
V: TRBV7-6; size: many; J: TRBJ2-1; D: TRBD2; DNA: TGTGCCAGCAGCTCCGCGGTAGCGGGGTACAATGAGCAGTTCTTC; CDR3: CASSSAVAGYNEQFF
V: TRBV20-1; size: many; J: TRBJ2-1; D: TRBD2; DNA: TGCAGTGCTAGAGATTCCCTGACTAGCGGGAGAACAAATGAGCAGTTCTTC; CDR3: CSARDSLTSGRTNEQFF
V: TRBV29-1; size: .; J: TRBJ2-2; D: TRBD2; DNA: TGCAGCGTTGGGAGAGCGGGAGAGCAAGTCGGGGAGCTGTTTTTT; CDR3: CSVGRAGEQVGELFF
V: TRBV6-1; size: .; J: TRBJ2-7; D: TRBD2; DNA: TGTGCCAGCAGTCCAAACCCTAGCGGGAGTGGTGGCGAGCAGTACTTC; CDR3: CASSPNPSGSGGEQYF
V: TRBV7-2; size: many; J: TRBJ2-1; D: .; DNA: TGTGCCAGCAGCTTAGAACAGGGCAATGAGCAGTTCTTC; CDR3: CASSLEQGNEQFF